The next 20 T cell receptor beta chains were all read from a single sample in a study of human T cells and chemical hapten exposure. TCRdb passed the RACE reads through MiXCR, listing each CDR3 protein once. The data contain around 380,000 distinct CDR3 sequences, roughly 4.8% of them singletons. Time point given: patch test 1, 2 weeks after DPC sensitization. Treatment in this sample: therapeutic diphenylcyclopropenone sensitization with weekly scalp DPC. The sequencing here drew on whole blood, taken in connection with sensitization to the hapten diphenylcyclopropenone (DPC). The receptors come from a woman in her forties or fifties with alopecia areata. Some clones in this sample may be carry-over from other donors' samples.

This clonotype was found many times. This chain's CDR3 is CASSQEQLYGYTF. The CDR3 region has the DNA TGTGCCAGCAGCCAAGAACAGCTCTATGGCTACACCTTC. The gene calls are TRBV14 and TRBJ1-2, with D hard to call. Deletions cut 0 bases from V and 4 bases from J, with 6 bases between. The CDR3 runs to 13 residues. Looked up from germline, CDR1 is SGHDN and CDR2 is FVKESK.

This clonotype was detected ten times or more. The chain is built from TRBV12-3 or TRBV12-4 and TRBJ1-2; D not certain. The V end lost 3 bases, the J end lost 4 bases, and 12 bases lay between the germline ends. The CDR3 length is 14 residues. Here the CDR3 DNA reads TGTGCCAGCAGTTTCAGCGGGCGCAGCTATGGCTACACCTTC. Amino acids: CASSFSGRSYGYTF.

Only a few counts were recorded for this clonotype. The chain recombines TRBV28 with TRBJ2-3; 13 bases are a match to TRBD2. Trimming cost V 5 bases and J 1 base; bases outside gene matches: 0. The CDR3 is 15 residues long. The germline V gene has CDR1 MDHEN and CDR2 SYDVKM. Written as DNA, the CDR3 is TGTGCCAGCAGTACTAGCGGGAGGGGCACAGATACGCAGTATTTT. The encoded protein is CASSTSGRGTDTQYF.

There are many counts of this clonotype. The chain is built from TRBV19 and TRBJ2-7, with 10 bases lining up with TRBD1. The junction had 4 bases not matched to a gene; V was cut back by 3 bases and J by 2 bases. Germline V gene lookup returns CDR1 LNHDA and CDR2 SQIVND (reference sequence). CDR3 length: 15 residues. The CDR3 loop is CASSIGDRGPYEQYF. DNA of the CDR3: TGTGCCAGTAGTATCGGGGACAGGGGCCCCTACGAGCAGTACTTC.

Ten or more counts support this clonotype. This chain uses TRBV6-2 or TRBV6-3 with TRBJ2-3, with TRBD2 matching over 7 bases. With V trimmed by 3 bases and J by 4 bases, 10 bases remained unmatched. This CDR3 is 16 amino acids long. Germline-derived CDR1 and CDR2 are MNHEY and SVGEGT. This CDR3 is CASSYRAGEDPDTQYF. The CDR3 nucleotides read TGTGCCAGCAGTTATCGGGCGGGAGAGGATCCAGATACGCAGTATTTT.

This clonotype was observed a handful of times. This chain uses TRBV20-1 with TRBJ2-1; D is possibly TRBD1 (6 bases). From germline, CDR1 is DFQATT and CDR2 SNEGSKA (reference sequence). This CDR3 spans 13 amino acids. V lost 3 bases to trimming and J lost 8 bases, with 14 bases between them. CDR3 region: CSASWGLRYEQFF. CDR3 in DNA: TGCAGTGCTAGTTGGGGGCTGAGATATGAGCAGTTCTTC.

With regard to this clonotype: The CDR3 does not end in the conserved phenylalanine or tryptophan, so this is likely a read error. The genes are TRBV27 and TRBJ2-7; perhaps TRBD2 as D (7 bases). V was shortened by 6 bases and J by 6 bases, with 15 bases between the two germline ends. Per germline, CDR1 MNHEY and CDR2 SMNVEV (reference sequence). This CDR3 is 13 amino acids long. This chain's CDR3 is CASRPSGGLEQYY. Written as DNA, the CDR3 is TGTGCCAGCAGGCCGTCCGGGGGGCTCGAGCAGTACTAC.

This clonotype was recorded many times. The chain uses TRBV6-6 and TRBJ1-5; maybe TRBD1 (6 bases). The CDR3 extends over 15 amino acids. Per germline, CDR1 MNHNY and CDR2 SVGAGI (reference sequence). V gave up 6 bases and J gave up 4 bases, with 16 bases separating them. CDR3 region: CASSRTGFSNQPQHF. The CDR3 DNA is TGTGCCAGCAGCCGAACAGGGTTTAGTAATCAGCCCCAGCATTTT.

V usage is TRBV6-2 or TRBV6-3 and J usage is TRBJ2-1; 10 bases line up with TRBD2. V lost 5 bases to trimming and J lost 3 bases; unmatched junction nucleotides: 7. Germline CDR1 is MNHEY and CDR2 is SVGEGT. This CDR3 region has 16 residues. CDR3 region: CASSNLAGVIYNEQFF. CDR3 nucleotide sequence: TGTGCCAGCAGTAATCTAGCGGGAGTTATCTACAATGAGCAGTTCTTC.

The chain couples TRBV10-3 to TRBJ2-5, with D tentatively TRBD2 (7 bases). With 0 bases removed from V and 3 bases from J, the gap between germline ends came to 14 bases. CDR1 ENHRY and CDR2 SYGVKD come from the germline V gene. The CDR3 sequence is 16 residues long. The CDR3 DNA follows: TGTGCCATCAGTGAGTCGACGGGGGGACACGAAGAGACCCAGTACTTC. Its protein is CAISESTGGHEETQYF.

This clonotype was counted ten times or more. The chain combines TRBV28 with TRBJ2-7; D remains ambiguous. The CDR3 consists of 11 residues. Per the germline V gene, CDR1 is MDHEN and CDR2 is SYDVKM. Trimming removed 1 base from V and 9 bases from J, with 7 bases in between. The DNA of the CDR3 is TGTGCCAGCAGTTTATCGCAAGGGCAGTACTTC. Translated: CASSLSQGQYF. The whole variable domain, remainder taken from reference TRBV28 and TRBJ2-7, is DVKVTQSSRYLVKRTGEKVFLECVQDMDHENMFWYRQDPGLGLRLIYFSYDVKMKEKGDIPEGYSVSREKKERFSLILESASTNQTSMYLCASSLSQGQYFGPGTRLTVT.

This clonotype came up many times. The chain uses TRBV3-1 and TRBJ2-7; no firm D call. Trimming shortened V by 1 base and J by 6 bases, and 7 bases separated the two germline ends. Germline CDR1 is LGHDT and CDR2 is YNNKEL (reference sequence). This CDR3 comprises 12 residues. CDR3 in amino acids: CASSQGAAEQYF. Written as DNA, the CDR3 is TGTGCCAGCAGCCAAGGGGCGGCCGAGCAGTACTTC.

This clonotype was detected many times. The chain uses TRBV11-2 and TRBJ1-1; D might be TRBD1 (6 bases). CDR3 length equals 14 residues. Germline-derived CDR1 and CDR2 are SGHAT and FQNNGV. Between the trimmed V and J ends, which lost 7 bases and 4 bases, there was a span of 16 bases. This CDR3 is CASMVQGLSTEAFF. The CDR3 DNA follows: TGTGCCAGCATGGTGCAGGGGCTGAGCACTGAAGCTTTCTTT.

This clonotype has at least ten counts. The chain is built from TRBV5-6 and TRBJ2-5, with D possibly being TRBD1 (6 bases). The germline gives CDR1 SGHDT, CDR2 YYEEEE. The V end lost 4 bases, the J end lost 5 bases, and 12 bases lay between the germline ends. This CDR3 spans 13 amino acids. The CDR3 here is CASSAGVGETQYF. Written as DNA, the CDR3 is TGTGCCAGCAGCGCAGGGGTGGGGGAGACCCAGTACTTC. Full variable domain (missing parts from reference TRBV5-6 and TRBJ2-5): DAGVTQSPTHLIKTRGQQVTLRCSPKSGHDTVSWYQQALGQGPQFIFQYYEEEERQRGNFPDRFSGHQFPNYSSELNVNALLLGDSALYLCASSAGVGETQYFGPGTRLLVL.

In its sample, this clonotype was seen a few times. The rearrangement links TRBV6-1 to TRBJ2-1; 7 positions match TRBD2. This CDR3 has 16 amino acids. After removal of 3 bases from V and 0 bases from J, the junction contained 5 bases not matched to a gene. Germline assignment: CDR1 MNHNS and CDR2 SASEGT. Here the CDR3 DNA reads TGTGCCAGCAGTGAGCCTAGCGGACCCTCCTACAATGAGCAGTTCTTC. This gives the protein CASSEPSGPSYNEQFF.

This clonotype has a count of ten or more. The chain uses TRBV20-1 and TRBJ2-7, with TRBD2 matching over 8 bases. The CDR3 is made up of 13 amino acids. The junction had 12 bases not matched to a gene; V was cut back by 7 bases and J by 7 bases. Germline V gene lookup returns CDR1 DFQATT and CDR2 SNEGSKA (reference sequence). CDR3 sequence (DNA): TGCAGTGGTAAGCGGGAGTCCCGGTCGGAGCAGTACTTC. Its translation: CSGKRESRSEQYF.

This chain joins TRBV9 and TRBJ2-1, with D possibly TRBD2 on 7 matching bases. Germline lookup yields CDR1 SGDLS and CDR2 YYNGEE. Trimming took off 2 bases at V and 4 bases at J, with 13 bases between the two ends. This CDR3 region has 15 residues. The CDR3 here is CASSVGGGDYNEQFF. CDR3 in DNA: TGTGCCAGCAGCGTGGGCGGGGGCGATTACAATGAGCAGTTCTTC.

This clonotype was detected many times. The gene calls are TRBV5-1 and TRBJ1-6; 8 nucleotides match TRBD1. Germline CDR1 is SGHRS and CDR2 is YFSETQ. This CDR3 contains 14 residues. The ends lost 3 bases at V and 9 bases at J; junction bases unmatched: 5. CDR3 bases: TGCGCCAGCAGCTCTCAGGGGGCGGGTTCACCCCTCCACTTT. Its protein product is CASSSQGAGSPLHF.

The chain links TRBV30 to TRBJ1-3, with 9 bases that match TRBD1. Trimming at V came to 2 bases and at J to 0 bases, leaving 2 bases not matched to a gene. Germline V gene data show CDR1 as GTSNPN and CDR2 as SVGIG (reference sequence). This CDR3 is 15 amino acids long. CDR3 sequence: CAWSTTGGSGNTIYF. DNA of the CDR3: TGTGCCTGGAGTACGACAGGGGGCTCTGGAAACACCATATATTTT.

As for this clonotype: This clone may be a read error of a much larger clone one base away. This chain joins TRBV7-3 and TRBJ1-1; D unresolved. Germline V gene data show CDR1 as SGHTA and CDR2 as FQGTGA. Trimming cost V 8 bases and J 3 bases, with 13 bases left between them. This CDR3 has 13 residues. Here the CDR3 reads CASCQDTYTEAFF. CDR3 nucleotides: TGTGCCAGCTGTCAGGATACCTACACTGAAGCTTTCTTT.